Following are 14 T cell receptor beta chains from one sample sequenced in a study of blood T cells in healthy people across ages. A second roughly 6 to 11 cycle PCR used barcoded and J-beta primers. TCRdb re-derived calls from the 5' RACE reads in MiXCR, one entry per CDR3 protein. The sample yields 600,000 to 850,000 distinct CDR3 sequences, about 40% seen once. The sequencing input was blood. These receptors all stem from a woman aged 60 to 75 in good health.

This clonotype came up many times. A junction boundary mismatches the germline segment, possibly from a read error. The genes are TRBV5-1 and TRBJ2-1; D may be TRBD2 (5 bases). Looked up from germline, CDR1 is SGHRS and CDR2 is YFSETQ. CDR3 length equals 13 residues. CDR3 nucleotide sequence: TGTGCCAGCAGCTTAGGCGGGTACAATGAGCAGTTCTTC. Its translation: CASSLGGYNEQFF.

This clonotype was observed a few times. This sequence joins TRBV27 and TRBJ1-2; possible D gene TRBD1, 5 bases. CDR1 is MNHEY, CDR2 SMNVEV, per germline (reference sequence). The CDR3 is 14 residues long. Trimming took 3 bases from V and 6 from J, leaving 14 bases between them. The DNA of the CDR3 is TGTGCCAGCAGTTTCCGACCAGGGCTGGATGGCTACACCTTC. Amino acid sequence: CASSFRPGLDGYTF.

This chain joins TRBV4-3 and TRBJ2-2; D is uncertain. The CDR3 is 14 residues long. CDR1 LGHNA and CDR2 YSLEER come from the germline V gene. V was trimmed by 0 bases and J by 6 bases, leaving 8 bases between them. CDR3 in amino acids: CASSQDRRPGELFF. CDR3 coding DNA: TGCGCCAGCAGCCAAGATCGACGCCCCGGGGAGCTGTTTTTT.

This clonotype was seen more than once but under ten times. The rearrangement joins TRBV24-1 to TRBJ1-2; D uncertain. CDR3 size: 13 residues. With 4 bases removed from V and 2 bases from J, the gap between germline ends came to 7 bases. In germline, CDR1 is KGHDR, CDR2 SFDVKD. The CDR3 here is CATSEAANYGYTF. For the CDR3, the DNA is TGTGCCACCAGTGAGGCGGCCAACTATGGCTACACCTTC.

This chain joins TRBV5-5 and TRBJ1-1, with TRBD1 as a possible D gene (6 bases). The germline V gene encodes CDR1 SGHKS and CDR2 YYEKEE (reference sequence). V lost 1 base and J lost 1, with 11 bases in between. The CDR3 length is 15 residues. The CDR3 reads CASSLIGGWNTEAFF. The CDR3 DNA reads TGTGCCAGCAGCTTGATCGGGGGCTGGAACACTGAAGCTTTCTTT. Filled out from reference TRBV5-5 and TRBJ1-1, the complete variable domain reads DAGVTQSPTHLIKTRGQQVTLRCSPISGHKSVSWYQQVLGQGPQFIFQYYEKEERGRGNFPDRFSARQFPNYSSELNVNALLLGDSALYLCASSLIGGWNTEAFFGQGTRLTVV.

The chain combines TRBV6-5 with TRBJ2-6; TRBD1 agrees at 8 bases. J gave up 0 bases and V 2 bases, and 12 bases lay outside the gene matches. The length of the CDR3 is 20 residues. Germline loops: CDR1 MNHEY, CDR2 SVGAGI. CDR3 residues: CASSYLTGTGIISGANVLTF. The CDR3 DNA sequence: TGTGCCAGCAGTTACCTAACGGGGACAGGAATAATCTCTGGGGCCAACGTCCTGACTTTC.

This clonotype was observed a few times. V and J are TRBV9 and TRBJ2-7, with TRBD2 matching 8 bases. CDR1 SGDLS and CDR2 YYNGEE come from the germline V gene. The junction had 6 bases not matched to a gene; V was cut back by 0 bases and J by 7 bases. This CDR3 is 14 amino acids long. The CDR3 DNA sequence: TGTGCCAGCAGCGTAGGAACTAGCGGCGGGGAGCAGTACTTC. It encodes CASSVGTSGGEQYF.

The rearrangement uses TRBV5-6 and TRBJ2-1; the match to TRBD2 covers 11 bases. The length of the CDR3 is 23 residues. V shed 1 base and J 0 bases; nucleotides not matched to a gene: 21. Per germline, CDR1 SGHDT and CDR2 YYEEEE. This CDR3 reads CASSLKRGIWVAGGPASYNEQFF. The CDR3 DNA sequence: TGTGCCAGCAGCTTGAAGAGGGGGATCTGGGTAGCGGGAGGGCCGGCCTCCTACAATGAGCAGTTCTTC.

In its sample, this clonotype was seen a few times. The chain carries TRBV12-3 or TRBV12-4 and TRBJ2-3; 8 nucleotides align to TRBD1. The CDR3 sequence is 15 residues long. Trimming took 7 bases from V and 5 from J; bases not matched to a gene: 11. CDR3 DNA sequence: TGTGCCAGCACCCAGATGACAGGGGTGGTAGATACGCAGTATTTT. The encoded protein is CASTQMTGVVDTQYF.

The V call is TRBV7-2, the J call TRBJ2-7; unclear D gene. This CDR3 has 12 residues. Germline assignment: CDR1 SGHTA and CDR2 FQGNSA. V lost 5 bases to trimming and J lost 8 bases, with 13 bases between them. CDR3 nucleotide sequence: TGTGCCAGCAGCCCTCTCAGTGCTAAGCAGTACTTC. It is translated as CASSPLSAKQYF.

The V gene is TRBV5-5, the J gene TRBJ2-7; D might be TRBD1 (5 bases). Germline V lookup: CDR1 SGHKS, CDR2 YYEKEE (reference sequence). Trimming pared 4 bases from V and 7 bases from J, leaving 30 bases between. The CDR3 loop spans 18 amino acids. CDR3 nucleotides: TGTGCCAGCAGCCTAAACCTCCACAGGACGGTTAATCTGGGAGAGCAGTACTTC. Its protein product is CASSLNLHRTVNLGEQYF.

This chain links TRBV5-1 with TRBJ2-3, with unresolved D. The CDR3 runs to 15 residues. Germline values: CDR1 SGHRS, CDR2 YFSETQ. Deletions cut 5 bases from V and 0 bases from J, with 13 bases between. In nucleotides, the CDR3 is TGCGCCAGCAGGTCACAGTTACTTAGCACAGATACGCAGTATTTT. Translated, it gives CASRSQLLSTDTQYF.

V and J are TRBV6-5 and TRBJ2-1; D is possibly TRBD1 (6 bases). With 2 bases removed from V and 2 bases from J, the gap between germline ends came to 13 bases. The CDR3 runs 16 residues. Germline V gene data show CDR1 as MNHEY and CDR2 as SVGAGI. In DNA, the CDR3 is TGTGCCAGCAGTTACACTGACAGGACCACCTACAATGAGCAGTTCTTC. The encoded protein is CASSYTDRTTYNEQFF.

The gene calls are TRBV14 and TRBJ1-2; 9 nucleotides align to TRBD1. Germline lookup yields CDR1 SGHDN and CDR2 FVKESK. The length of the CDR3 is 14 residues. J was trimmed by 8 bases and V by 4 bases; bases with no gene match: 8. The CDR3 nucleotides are TGTGCCAGCAGCCCCGGGACAGGGCTTGGGGGCTACACCTTC. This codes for CASSPGTGLGGYTF.